A single sample gave rise to the 24 T cell receptor beta chains below, sequenced in a study of shared clonotypes between healthy human individuals. Repertoires were generated with immunoSEQ multiplex PCR, while TCRdb's copy carries only in-frame clones and drops some. The sample contains about 680,000 clones, just over 90% of which appear only once. Naive CD8 cells lacked CD45RO, underwent positive selection for CCR7 and left out terminally differentiated effector memory CD45RA+ cells. The material sequenced was naive CD8+ T cells sorted from blood. The source of these receptors is a man younger than 45 in good health.

The genes are TRBV9 and TRBJ1-5, with a weak D call TRBD1 (5 bases). In germline, CDR1 is SGDLS, CDR2 YYNGEE. The V end was cut by 4 bases, the J end by 3 bases, with 14 bases between. CDR3 length equals 15 residues. CDR3 nucleotide sequence: TGTGCCAGCAGCTCGGGAGGGGCGGACAATCAGCCCCAGCATTTT. Its protein is CASSSGGADNQPQHF. Together with reference TRBV9 and TRBJ1-5, the CDR3 gives the full variable domain: DSGVTQTPKHLITATGQRVTLRCSPRSGDLSVYWYQQSLDQGLQFLIQYYNGEERAKGNILERFSAQQFPDLHSELNLSSLELGDSALYFCASSSGGADNQPQHFGDGTRLSIL.

The chain employs TRBV19 and TRBJ2-1; weak D call: TRBD2 (6 bases). CDR3 length: 13 amino acids. The ends were cut back, 10 bases at V and 4 bases at J, with 14 bases in the middle. The germline V gene encodes CDR1 LNHDA and CDR2 SQIVND (reference sequence). The CDR3 here is CATRDFTYNEQFF. DNA for the CDR3: TGTGCCACCAGGGACTTTACATACAATGAGCAGTTCTTC.

This chain uses TRBV10-3 with TRBJ2-3; 7 nucleotides agree with TRBD1. V trimming: 6 bases; J trimming: 0 bases; junction bases outside the gene matches: 6. This CDR3 is 15 amino acids long. The V gene's germline CDR1 is ENHRY and CDR2 SYGVKD. The CDR3: CAISLGQRSTDTQYF. CDR3 coding DNA: TGTGCCATCAGCCTGGGACAGAGAAGCACAGATACGCAGTATTTT.

This clone was picked up a small number of times. DNA of the CDR3: TGTGCCAGCAGTGAAAACCCCCCGGGGGCGGTATACAATGAGCAGTTCTTC. Residues: CASSENPPGAVYNEQFF. This chain joins TRBV25-1 and TRBJ2-1; D may match TRBD1 or TRBD2 (6 bases each). Germline V lookup: CDR1 MGHDK, CDR2 SYGVNS. The CDR3 length is 17 residues. Between the trimmed V and J ends, which lost 2 bases and 4 bases, there was a span of 18 bases.

CDR3 coding DNA: TGTGCCAGCAGTGCAGGGACAGGGGGTGAACAGCCCCAGCATTTT. This codes for CASSAGTGGEQPQHF. The chain employs TRBV2 and TRBJ1-5; TRBD1 agrees at 11 bases. V gave up 4 bases and J gave up 7 bases; unmatched junction bases: 6. CDR3 length equals 15 residues. In germline, CDR1 is SNHLY, CDR2 FYNNEI.

The chain links TRBV4-1 to TRBJ2-7; 10 bases match TRBD2. CDR1 and CDR2 from the germline V gene are MGHRA and YSYEKL. J lost 3 bases, V lost 0 bases, and 5 bases had no gene match. The CDR3 is 16 residues long. CDR3 region: CASSQEGGLAVYEQYF. The CDR3 bases are TGCGCCAGCAGCCAAGAGGGTGGACTAGCGGTCTACGAGCAGTACTTC.

This sequence joins TRBV29-1 and TRBJ2-1, with D possibly being TRBD1 or TRBD2 (6 bases each). This CDR3 is built from 14 residues. Germline CDR1 and CDR2: SQVTM and ANQGSEA. V dropped 4 bases and J dropped 5 bases, with 15 bases sitting between them. CDR3 DNA sequence: TGCAGCGTTGGGGTAGCGGAGGGGGACAATGAGCAGTTCTTC. Its protein is CSVGVAEGDNEQFF.

The V call is TRBV6-5, the J call TRBJ2-5; TRBD1 might be the D (5 bases). Germline CDR1 is MNHEY and CDR2 is SVGAGI. The V end was cut by 4 bases, the J end by 3 bases, with 18 bases between. This CDR3 has 16 amino acids. The CDR3 here is CASSFGSSGFEETQYF. For the CDR3, the DNA is TGTGCCAGCAGTTTCGGGTCTTCAGGGTTCGAAGAGACCCAGTACTTC.

J is TRBJ2-2 and V is TRBV7-9, with D unresolved. Germline CDR1 is SEHNR and CDR2 is FQNEAQ (reference sequence). Trimming pared 5 bases from V and 7 bases from J, leaving 8 bases between. CDR3 length equals 12 residues. CDR3 in amino acids: CASSPRDGELFF. CDR3 nucleotides: TGTGCCAGCAGCCCTAGGGACGGGGAGCTGTTTTTT.

This clone was observed a handful of times. The same CDR3 arises from other DNA sequences in this sample as well. This chain connects TRBV5-1 to TRBJ2-1; TRBD2 matches at 15 bases. There are 17 residues in the CDR3. Looked up from germline, CDR1 is SGHRS and CDR2 is YFSETQ. The V segment lost 0 bases and the J segment 8 bases; nucleotides outside the gene matches: 6. The CDR3 nucleotides are TGCGCCAGCAGCTTGGAGGGACTAGCGGGAGGTGGGGATGAGCAGTTCTTC. Its translation is CASSLEGLAGGGDEQFF.

This chain joins TRBV27 and TRBJ2-7; 10 nucleotides align to TRBD2. Germline V gives CDR1 MNHEY, CDR2 SMNVEV (reference sequence). V shed 3 bases, J shed 1 base, and the junction held 6 bases outside the gene matches. The CDR3 spans 16 residues. As DNA, the CDR3 is TGTGCCAGCAGTTTGGGGGTAGCGGGAGGTTCCTACGAGCAGTACTTC. It encodes CASSLGVAGGSYEQYF.

The rearrangement links TRBV27 to TRBJ2-2; 11 nucleotides match TRBD1. CDR1 is MNHEY and CDR2 is SMNVEV in the germline V gene (reference sequence). CDR3 length equals 14 residues. The V gene end was trimmed by 5 bases and the J gene end by 7 bases; junction bases not matched to a gene: 3. Here the CDR3 DNA reads TGTGCCAGCAGTGCGGGACAGGGGGTCGGGGAGCTGTTTTTT. Protein sequence: CASSAGQGVGELFF.

The CDR3 sequence: CASSRDRDQETQYF. The CDR3 DNA reads as TGCGCCAGCAGCCGGGACAGAGACCAAGAGACCCAGTACTTC. The V gene is TRBV23-1, the J gene TRBJ2-5; 7 bases fit TRBD1. TRBV23-1 is an ORF, and what it does is uncertain. The junction had 4 bases not matched to a gene; V was cut back by 6 bases and J by 0 bases. The CDR3 is made up of 14 amino acids.

V and J are TRBV7-8 and TRBJ2-7; D is unclear. The CDR3 consists of 12 residues. Germline CDR1 reads SGHVS; CDR2 reads FQNEAQ. The germline V and J ends were trimmed by 2 bases and 2 bases, with 4 bases remaining between them. The CDR3 DNA is TGTGCCAGCAGCTTAAAAACCTACGAGCAGTACTTC. Its translation: CASSLKTYEQYF.

On this clone: This is likely an artifact of a read error, given a far larger clone one base away. The chain links TRBV27 to TRBJ2-7; 8 bases are shared with TRBD1. The CDR3 consists of 14 residues. CDR1 MNHEY and CDR2 SMNVEV come from the germline V gene (reference sequence). V was clipped by 7 bases and J by 3 bases; unmatched bases: 8. As DNA, the CDR3 is TGTGCCAGCAACCTCCAGGGGGCAAACTACGAGCAGTACTTC. Translation: CASNLQGANYEQYF.

The rearrangement links TRBV27 to TRBJ1-5; possibly TRBD1 for D (5 bases). The CDR3 consists of 15 residues. Germline CDR1 and CDR2: MNHEY and SMNVEV (reference sequence). Between the trimmed V and J ends, which lost 3 bases and 4 bases, there was a span of 13 bases. The CDR3 DNA reads as TGTGCCAGCAGTTTTTTTTCCGACAGAAATCAGCCCCAGCATTTT. This sequence encodes CASSFFSDRNQPQHF.

V and J are TRBV15 and TRBJ1-5, with D tentatively TRBD1 (5 bases). The V gene lost 0 bases and the J gene lost 8 bases, with 11 bases spanning the gap. Germline CDR1 is LNHNV and CDR2 is YYDKDF (reference sequence). The CDR3 has 14 amino acids. CDR3 bases: TGTGCCACCAGCAGAGAGTCTACGACAGAGCCCCAGCATTTT. This codes for CATSRESTTEPQHF.

The count of this clone is one. The sample has other DNA sequences that encode this CDR3 too. V gene TRBV27 combines with J gene TRBJ2-5; D may be TRBD1 or TRBD2 (5 bases each). Per germline, CDR1 MNHEY and CDR2 SMNVEV (reference sequence). This CDR3 comprises 14 residues. V was clipped by 1 base and J by 3 bases, with 9 bases between them. The CDR3, as DNA: TGTGCCAGCAGTTTATTGGGGACCGAAGAGACCCAGTACTTC. Encoded protein: CASSLLGTEETQYF.

This chain links TRBV29-1 with TRBJ2-4, with unresolved D. Per germline, CDR1 SQVTM and CDR2 ANQGSEA. Trimming shortened V by 4 bases and J by 3 bases, and 10 bases separated the two germline ends. The CDR3 is made up of 13 amino acids. This CDR3 reads CSVVISVKNIQYF. The CDR3 region has the DNA TGCAGCGTTGTGATTAGTGTCAAAAACATTCAGTACTTC.

This clone was recorded only once. V gene TRBV5-8 combines with J gene TRBJ2-2; D tentatively fits TRBD1 or TRBD2 (5 bases each). This CDR3 spans 17 amino acids. The germline V and J ends were trimmed by 4 bases and 5 bases, with 21 bases remaining between them. Germline CDR1 reads SGHTS; CDR2 reads YDEGEE. This CDR3 reads CASSGVPGRALTGELFF. In nucleotides, the CDR3 is TGTGCCAGCAGCGGCGTTCCGGGACGAGCACTAACCGGGGAGCTGTTTTTT.

This chain connects TRBV6-6 to TRBJ2-1; 9 nucleotides agree with TRBD2. V lost 5 bases to trimming and J lost 5 bases; unmatched junction nucleotides: 7. This CDR3 spans 15 amino acids. The germline CDR1 and CDR2 sequences are MNHNY and SVGAGI (reference sequence). The CDR3 DNA follows: TGTGCCAGCAGTCCCAATAGCGGGAGTAACAATGAGCAGTTCTTC. This translates into CASSPNSGSNNEQFF.

The chain uses TRBV27 and TRBJ1-5; D not certain. The CDR3 consists of 13 residues. V was shortened by 3 bases and J by 2 bases, with 5 bases between the two germline ends. Per germline, CDR1 MNHEY and CDR2 SMNVEV (reference sequence). DNA of the CDR3: TGTGCCAGCAGTTTTGACGGCAATCAGCCCCAGCATTTT. This translates into CASSFDGNQPQHF.

This chain uses TRBV6-1 with TRBJ1-1; D remains unclear. The CDR3 has 13 amino acids. Germline V gene data show CDR1 as MNHNS and CDR2 as SASEGT. The V end was cut by 3 bases, the J end by 6 bases, with 11 bases between. This CDR3 reads CASSDFGPAEAFF. The CDR3 nucleotides read TGTGCCAGCAGTGATTTTGGGCCGGCTGAAGCTTTCTTT.

This clone is a singleton in its sample. The genes are TRBV29-1 and TRBJ1-1; perhaps TRBD1 as D (6 bases). CDR3 length equals 16 residues. The germline CDR1 and CDR2 sequences are SQVTM and ANQGSEA. The V and J ends lost 3 bases and 4 bases respectively, with 21 bases between them. CDR3 residues: CSVDGAALEGGTEAFF. In DNA form, the CDR3 reads TGCAGCGTTGACGGGGCCGCCTTGGAGGGGGGCACTGAAGCTTTCTTT.